This T cell receptor beta chain was identified in a study of response to subunit inactivated influenza vaccine. Via MiXCR, TCRdb re-called the RT-PCR reads, giving one row per CDR3 protein. The sample contains about 780,000 distinct CDR3 sequences, about a fifth of which appear only once. This clonotype was counted only a few times. The clonotype was recovered from a man in his fifties who received an inactivated influenza vaccine. This sample comprised PBMCs from blood, obtained less than 6 days after vaccination.

The CDR3, as DNA: TGTGCCAGCAGCTTACGATCCAGGAATCCCTACGAGCAGTACTTC. The encoded protein is CASSLRSRNPYEQYF. This chain connects TRBV13 to TRBJ2-7; D gene uncertain. The CDR3 runs 15 residues. V shed 2 bases and J shed 2 bases, with 13 bases lying between them. Germline values: CDR1 PRHDT, CDR2 FYEKMQ (reference sequence).